Following are 16 T cell receptor beta chains from one sample sequenced in a study of T-cell memory formation after mild COVID-19. MiXCR, run by TCRdb on the 5' RACE reads, gives a single entry per CDR3 protein. The table has 350,000 to 500,000 distinct CDR3 sequences, 15% to 20% seen once; the top ten hold roughly a fifth. The sample taken for sequencing was PBMCs or a T cell subset sorted from them (not recorded which). The receptors come from a man younger than 30 who had mild COVID-19 (a few samples of this study predate the infection). Cell type and time point are not known.

The rearrangement links TRBV7-2 to TRBJ2-1; TRBD2 aligns across 11 bases. The V segment lost 5 bases and the J segment 2 bases; nucleotides outside the gene matches: 2. Germline CDR1 is SGHTA and CDR2 is FQGNSA. CDR3 length: 15 amino acids. This CDR3 reads CASSRLAGTYNEQFF. The CDR3 nucleotides are TGTGCCAGCAGCAGACTAGCGGGGACCTACAATGAGCAGTTCTTC.

The CDR3 sequence: CASSQAVTATGELFF. As DNA, the CDR3 is TGCGCCAGCAGCCAAGCCGTGACAGCAACCGGGGAGCTGTTTTTT. The V and J genes are TRBV4-1 and TRBJ2-2, with D possibly being TRBD1 (5 bases). Per the germline V gene, CDR1 is MGHRA and CDR2 is YSYEKL. Trimming shortened V by 1 base and J by 5 bases, and 11 bases separated the two germline ends. The CDR3 is 15 amino acids.

As DNA, the CDR3 is TGTGCCAGCAGTTTCAAGCGGGGAGGGCGAGAGACCCAGTACTTC. This encodes CASSFKRGGRETQYF. The J gene is TRBJ2-5, the V gene TRBV12-3 or TRBV12-4, with TRBD2 identical over 7 bases. The CDR3 runs 15 residues. J lost 4 bases, V lost 3 bases, and 8 bases had no gene match.

In its sample, this clonotype was seen a few times. J is TRBJ2-6 and V is TRBV7-8; D is uncertain. Trimming left V 3 bases short and J 8 bases short, with 11 bases between. From germline, CDR1 is SGHVS and CDR2 FQNEAQ. The length of the CDR3 is 14 residues. DNA of the CDR3: TGTGCCAGCAGCTTTTCAGGCCCAACCAACGTCCTGACTTTC. Its protein is CASSFSGPTNVLTF.

This clonotype was seen a few times. V gene TRBV7-6 combines with J gene TRBJ2-1; D call uncertain. Between the trimmed V and J ends, which lost 5 bases and 3 bases, there was a span of 14 bases. The CDR3 has 15 amino acids. Germline CDR1 and CDR2: SGHVS and FNYEAQ. The CDR3 here is CASSRIGGLYNEQFF. The CDR3 nucleotides read TGTGCCAGCAGCCGAATAGGTGGGCTCTACAATGAGCAGTTCTTC.

This clonotype was observed a handful of times. The chain joins TRBV20-1 to TRBJ2-1; TRBD2 matches 9 bases. The CDR3 has 12 amino acids. V was pared by 6 bases and J by 6 bases, with 3 bases of the junction left unmatched. Germline values: CDR1 DFQATT, CDR2 SNEGSKA (reference sequence). CDR3: CSASGLANEQFF. The CDR3 DNA sequence: TGCAGTGCGTCGGGACTAGCCAATGAGCAGTTCTTC.

This clonotype occurred many times. The V gene is TRBV4-1, the J gene TRBJ2-7; possibly TRBD1 for D (6 bases). Germline V lookup: CDR1 MGHRA, CDR2 YSYEKL. The CDR3 is 19 amino acids. Trimming cost V 1 base and J 1 base, with 23 bases left between them. CDR3 DNA: TGCGCCAGCAGCCAAGGAGGGGTGTGGGCAGGGGCCGCTTCCTACGAGCAGTACTTC. Its translation: CASSQGGVWAGAASYEQYF.

This rearrangement joins TRBV7-9 to TRBJ2-6; D possibly matches TRBD1 or TRBD2 (5 bases each). The CDR3 loop spans 17 amino acids. The germline CDR1 and CDR2 sequences are SEHNR and FQNEAQ (reference sequence). V was cut by 11 bases and J by 1 base, with 21 bases left in between. In nucleotides, the CDR3 is TGTGCCCTTAGCGAGGGACCGCTCGGGTCTGGGGCCAACGTCCTGACTTTC. It specifies CALSEGPLGSGANVLTF.

In this sample, this clonotype turned up many times. This chain uses TRBV7-8 with TRBJ2-3; 10 bases map to TRBD1. Trimming at V came to 3 bases and at J to 5 bases, leaving 5 bases not matched to a gene. Germline CDR1 is SGHVS and CDR2 is FQNEAQ. The length of the CDR3 is 15 residues. The CDR3 sequence: CASSFRDRGRDTQYF. The CDR3 nucleotides read TGTGCCAGCAGCTTCCGGGACAGGGGTAGAGATACGCAGTATTTT.

The gene calls are TRBV6-5 and TRBJ2-5; the D gene is possibly TRBD1 (5 bases). The CDR3 runs 15 residues. Between the trimmed V and J ends, which lost 5 bases and 1 base, there was a span of 14 bases. Germline loops: CDR1 MNHEY, CDR2 SVGAGI. The CDR3 loop is CASSTGFAGQETQYF. In DNA, the CDR3 is TGTGCCAGCAGTACAGGTTTCGCAGGCCAAGAGACCCAGTACTTC.

The chain recombines TRBV20-1 with TRBJ1-5, with D uncertain. V gave up 0 bases and J gave up 6 bases, with 15 bases separating them. Germline assignment: CDR1 DFQATT and CDR2 SNEGSKA (reference sequence). The CDR3 runs to 15 residues. CDR3 residues: CSARDWLRDGQPQHF. The CDR3, as DNA: TGCAGTGCTAGAGATTGGCTTAGGGATGGTCAGCCCCAGCATTTT.

This clonotype was observed a few times. The chain employs TRBV12-3 or TRBV12-4 and TRBJ2-2; 8 bases fit TRBD2. J was trimmed by 5 bases and V by 6 bases; bases with no gene match: 8. This CDR3 has 15 amino acids. The CDR3 protein is CASRRGPGGTGELFF. CDR3 DNA: TGTGCCAGCAGACGAGGGCCGGGGGGGACCGGGGAGCTGTTTTTT.

This clonotype was counted at least ten times. The CDR3 nucleotides read TGTGCCAGCAGCTTAGTCCGGGCTGGAAACACCATATATTTT. It codes for CASSLVRAGNTIYF. The genes are TRBV7-2 and TRBJ1-3; D is ambiguous. The germline V gene encodes CDR1 SGHTA and CDR2 FQGNSA. V lost 1 base to trimming and J lost 2 bases, with 6 bases between them. The CDR3 is made up of 14 amino acids. The full variable domain, completed using reference TRBV7-2 and TRBJ1-3, is GAGVSQSPSNKVTEKGKDVELRCDPISGHTALYWYRQSLGQGLEFLIYFQGNSAPDKSGLPSDRFSAERTGGSVSTLTIQRTQQEDSAVYLCASSLVRAGNTIYFGEGSWLTVV.

This clonotype was seen more than once but under ten times. The rearrangement joins TRBV7-9 to TRBJ2-7, with D perhaps matching TRBD1 or TRBD2 (6 bases each). Germline-derived CDR1 and CDR2 are SEHNR and FQNEAQ (reference sequence). Trimming took off 5 bases at V and 3 bases at J, with 11 bases between the two ends. The CDR3 length is 13 residues. CDR3 sequence (DNA): TGTGCCAGCAGCCGCAGGGGAGGCTACGAGCAGTACTTC. This codes for CASSRRGGYEQYF.

This clonotype has more than one count but fewer than ten. The chain joins TRBV5-1 to TRBJ2-5; possible D gene TRBD1, 6 bases. CDR1 is SGHRS, CDR2 YFSETQ, per germline. CDR3 length: 14 residues. The V and J ends lost 3 bases and 3 bases respectively, with 12 bases between them. DNA of the CDR3: TGCGCCAGCAGCTCGGGGACACTGGAAGAGACCCAGTACTTC. Translating it yields CASSSGTLEETQYF.

The gene calls are TRBV7-2 and TRBJ1-3, with 7 bases fitting TRBD1. The CDR3 extends over 14 amino acids. Germline CDR1 SGHTA, CDR2 FQGNSA. With 8 bases clipped from V and 4 bases from J, the junction kept 8 bases outside the gene matches. DNA of the CDR3: TGTGCCAGCGAAGACAGGGTAGCGGGAAACACCATATATTTT. Encoded protein: CASEDRVAGNTIYF.